The T cell receptor (beta chain) described here comes from a study of blood T cell repertoires in COVID-19. Overall study context: Some COVID-19 samples were acute and others convalescent; all came from the United States, Italy and Spain. Sample material is recorded as cDNA or gDNA derived from T cells, B-cell-depleted T cells, or PBMCs.

CDR3 length equals 15 residues. Under the authors' procedure: Reference gene primer amplification gave nucleated cell count estimates. Sequencing used immunoSEQ multiplex PCR; TCRdb keeps in-frame clones, though not all of them. The V and J calls and clone size come from that table; D and trimming were worked out from the DNA. The sample shows 150,000 to 200,000 clones, 75% to 90% of them seen only once. The TCR comes from a man aged 55 to 70 with acute or convalescent COVID-19. The chain uses TRBV21-1 and TRBJ2-6; the tabulated D call, TRBD2, remains unverified against the DNA. TRBV21-1 is listed as a pseudogene. Source material: peripheral blood. The DNA for the CDR3 is TGTGCCAGCAGCATCGAGGACTCTGGGGCCAACGTCCTGACTTTC. Its protein product is CASSIEDSGANVLTF.